These 25 T cell receptor beta chains were all obtained from the same sample, sequenced in a study of blood T cell repertoires in COVID-19. Repertoires were generated with immunoSEQ multiplex PCR, while TCRdb's copy carries only in-frame clones and drops some. The table records 150,000 to 200,000 clones, approximately 87% of them present only once. The material sequenced was peripheral blood. The receptors shown here come from an older woman with COVID-19, enrolled during active disease.

This clone was detected only a few times. This chain links TRBV5-5 with TRBJ1-3; TRBD1 matches 7 bases. V gave up 4 bases and J gave up 0 bases; unmatched junction bases: 7. The CDR3 has 16 residues. The V gene's germline CDR1 is SGHKS and CDR2 YYEKEE (reference sequence). Here the CDR3 reads CASSRTGQSSGNTIYF. The CDR3 DNA sequence: TGTGCCAGCAGCCGTACGGGACAGAGCTCTGGAAACACCATATATTTT.

This rearrangement joins TRBV27 to TRBJ1-5; TRBD1 is a possible D gene (5 bases). Germline CDR1 and CDR2: MNHEY and SMNVEV (reference sequence). Trimming took off 10 bases at V and 4 bases at J, with 14 bases between the two ends. This CDR3 is 13 amino acids long. CDR3 DNA sequence: TGTGCCACCTCCGTCGGGGGGAATCAGCCCCAGCATTTT. Its translation is CATSVGGNQPQHF.

The rearrangement uses TRBV6-2 or TRBV6-3 and TRBJ2-7, with TRBD2 matching 9 bases. With 0 bases clipped from V and 0 bases from J, the junction kept 6 bases outside the gene matches. CDR1 and CDR2 from the germline V gene are MNHEY and SVGEGT. The CDR3 has 17 amino acids. The CDR3 spells CASSYSTSGPSSYEQYF. CDR3 nucleotide sequence: TGTGCCAGCAGTTACTCGACTAGCGGCCCAAGCTCCTACGAGCAGTACTTC.

The chain has TRBV5-1 and TRBJ1-1; no clear D gene. Germline V gene data show CDR1 as SGHRS and CDR2 as YFSETQ. Trimming left V 3 bases short and J 1 base short, with 10 bases between. This CDR3 contains 14 residues. CDR3 bases: TGCGCCAGCAGCTCGGTCGGGGAGAACACTGAAGCTTTCTTT. Translated: CASSSVGENTEAFF.

This clone appeared a single time. The chain joins TRBV5-4 to TRBJ2-7; TRBD1 is a possible D gene (5 bases). From germline, CDR1 is SGHNT and CDR2 YYREEE (reference sequence). Trimming took 2 bases from V and 6 from J, leaving 9 bases between them. The CDR3 totals 12 residues. The CDR3 loop reads CASSFIRGEQYF. The DNA for the CDR3 is TGTGCCAGCAGCTTTATTAGGGGCGAGCAGTACTTC.

The chain carries TRBV6-5 and TRBJ2-7; the match to TRBD1 covers 7 bases. This CDR3 comprises 15 residues. Germline V gene data show CDR1 as MNHEY and CDR2 as SVGAGI. Trimming cost V 9 bases and J 2 bases; bases outside gene matches: 13. CDR3 protein: CASAPGTAYPYEQYF. The CDR3 DNA is TGTGCCAGTGCCCCCGGGACAGCCTATCCCTACGAGCAGTACTTC.

J is TRBJ1-2 and V is TRBV5-1, with 9 nucleotides matching TRBD1. Germline CDR1 reads SGHRS; CDR2 reads YFSETQ. The V and J ends lost 8 bases and 3 bases, in that order; junction bases with no gene match: 5. The CDR3 totals 13 residues. This CDR3 reads CASTRTGDYGYTF. The DNA of the CDR3 is TGCGCCAGTACTAGGACAGGGGACTATGGCTACACCTTC.

V usage is TRBV15 and J usage is TRBJ2-7; D remains ambiguous. Germline V gene lookup returns CDR1 LNHNV and CDR2 YYDKDF (reference sequence). The CDR3 spans 13 residues. V lost 2 bases to trimming and J lost 3 bases, with 8 bases between them. The CDR3 region has the DNA TGTGCCACCAGCAGATCCACTTTCTACGAGCAGTACTTC. It is translated as CATSRSTFYEQYF.

The V call is TRBV10-3, the J call TRBJ2-7; possibly TRBD1 for D (8 bases). The CDR3 length is 12 residues. The V gene lost 8 bases and the J gene lost 4 bases, with 12 bases spanning the gap. Germline V gene data show CDR1 as ENHRY and CDR2 as SYGVKD. The CDR3: CAIAQGGYEQYF. The CDR3, as DNA: TGTGCCATCGCACAGGGGGGGTACGAGCAGTACTTC.

For this clone: One end of the junction varies from germline; a read error may be responsible. The chain carries TRBV18 and TRBJ2-3; maybe TRBD2 (5 bases). The germline V gene encodes CDR1 KGHSH and CDR2 LQKENI. The CDR3 is 12 amino acids. CDR3 in amino acids: CASAPAVDTQYF. In DNA, the CDR3 is TGTGCCAGCGCACCAGCGGTAGATACGCAGTATTTT.

The chain joins TRBV24-1 to TRBJ2-1; TRBD1 agrees at 7 bases. V gave up 8 bases and J gave up 9 bases; unmatched junction bases: 12. CDR3 length: 14 amino acids. CDR1 and CDR2 from the germline V gene are KGHDR and SFDVKD. The CDR3 region is CATMTGYGGSEQFF. In DNA, the CDR3 is TGTGCCACCATGACAGGGTATGGAGGAAGTGAGCAGTTCTTC.

The rearrangement links TRBV9 to TRBJ1-3; D is unclear. V was clipped by 2 bases and J by 8 bases, with 14 bases between them. Germline CDR1 is SGDLS and CDR2 is YYNGEE. This CDR3 is built from 14 residues. The CDR3 spells CASSVQALFDTIYF. The CDR3 coding sequence is TGTGCCAGCAGCGTCCAGGCTCTATTTGACACCATATATTTT.

This rearrangement joins TRBV5-1 to TRBJ2-7; the match to TRBD2 covers 9 bases. The CDR3 totals 15 residues. Germline CDR1 and CDR2: SGHRS and YFSETQ. The V segment lost 4 bases and the J segment 4 bases; nucleotides outside the gene matches: 9. The CDR3 DNA is TGCGCCAGCAGCAAACTTAGCGGGAGTCGGTACGAGCAGTACTTC. Amino acids: CASSKLSGSRYEQYF.

The J gene is TRBJ1-2, the V gene TRBV7-2; 9 bases fit TRBD1. J lost 8 bases, V lost 4 bases, and 14 bases had no gene match. CDR3 length: 16 residues. Germline assignment: CDR1 SGHTA and CDR2 FQGNSA. In DNA form, the CDR3 reads TGTGCCAGCAGCTACCACCTACAGGGGGCGACGAGCGGCTACACCTTC. Translating it yields CASSYHLQGATSGYTF. Full variable domain (rest looked up from reference TRBV7-2 and TRBJ1-2): GAGVSQSPSNKVTEKGKDVELRCDPISGHTALYWYRQSLGQGLEFLIYFQGNSAPDKSGLPSDRFSAERTGGSVSTLTIQRTQQEDSAVYLCASSYHLQGATSGYTFGSGTRLTVV.

In its sample, this clone was seen once. V gene TRBV6-5 combines with J gene TRBJ2-7; 8 bases match TRBD1. V was pared by 3 bases and J by 4 bases, with 8 bases of the junction left unmatched. Looked up from germline, CDR1 is MNHEY and CDR2 is SVGAGI. The CDR3 extends over 15 amino acids. The CDR3 here is CASSYDGQGGYEQYF. The DNA for the CDR3 is TGTGCCAGCAGTTATGATGGACAGGGTGGGTACGAGCAGTACTTC.

V and J are TRBV2 and TRBJ1-1, with a possible D match to TRBD1 (5 bases). Germline V CDR1 and CDR2: SNHLY, FYNNEI. The V end was cut by 8 bases, the J end by 2 bases, with 12 bases between. The CDR3 consists of 13 residues. The CDR3 DNA reads as TGTGCCAGCTGGGGGGGAGACAACACTGAAGCTTTCTTT. As protein: CASWGGDNTEAFF.

This CDR3 is CASSEGRSSYNEQFF. CDR3 nucleotide sequence: TGCGCCAGCAGCGAAGGGAGGAGCTCCTACAATGAGCAGTTCTTC. V is TRBV5-1 and J is TRBJ2-1; perhaps TRBD2 as D (6 bases). The V and J ends lost 4 bases and 0 bases respectively, with 11 bases between them. CDR1 is SGHRS, CDR2 YFSETQ, per germline. The CDR3 contains 15 residues.

This sequence joins TRBV6-5 and TRBJ2-3, with TRBD2 matching 10 bases. Germline-derived CDR1 and CDR2 are MNHEY and SVGAGI. This CDR3 is built from 13 residues. V dropped 8 bases and J dropped 5; count of bases not matched to a gene: 4. The CDR3 bases are TGTGCCAGCCGAGCGGGAGGGGTAGATACGCAGTATTTT. Translated: CASRAGGVDTQYF.

This clone was seen once. This chain uses TRBV24-1 with TRBJ2-1; TRBD2 matches at 10 bases. This CDR3 comprises 16 residues. Germline V CDR1 and CDR2: KGHDR, SFDVKD. The ends lost 3 bases at V and 4 bases at J; junction bases unmatched: 5. Here the CDR3 DNA reads TGTGCCACCAGTGATACCGGGACTAGCGCTTACAATGAGCAGTTCTTC. Its translation is CATSDTGTSAYNEQFF.

The chain is built from TRBV28 and TRBJ1-5; 7 bases map to TRBD1. V trimming: 5 bases; J trimming: 6 bases; junction bases outside the gene matches: 13. This CDR3 has 16 residues. The germline V gene has CDR1 MDHEN and CDR2 SYDVKM. The CDR3 DNA is TGTGCCAGCAGTAAAACGTTGTCAGGGGGAGGTCAGCCCCAGCATTTT. This sequence encodes CASSKTLSGGGQPQHF.

In this sample, this clone turned up a few times. The chain uses TRBV6-5 and TRBJ2-7; D is undetermined. With 6 bases removed from V and 1 base from J, the gap between germline ends came to 10 bases. The CDR3 has 13 amino acids. CDR1 is MNHEY, CDR2 SVGAGI, per germline. The CDR3 nucleotides read TGTGCCAGCAGGATTACACATTCCTACGAGCAGTACTTC. This sequence encodes CASRITHSYEQYF.

This chain connects TRBV18 to TRBJ1-5; D is unclear. From germline, CDR1 is KGHSH and CDR2 LQKENI. V lost 0 bases, J lost 0 bases, and 9 bases lay in between. This CDR3 spans 16 amino acids. The CDR3 sequence is CASSPPPANSNQPQHF. In nucleotides, the CDR3 is TGTGCCAGCTCACCACCCCCCGCGAATAGCAATCAGCCCCAGCATTTT.

The gene calls are TRBV19 and TRBJ1-1; the D is unclear. The CDR3 runs to 14 residues. Trimming pared 4 bases from V and 1 base from J, leaving 10 bases between. CDR1 is LNHDA, CDR2 SQIVND, per germline (reference sequence). The CDR3 loop reads CASSTSEGNTEAFF. CDR3 sequence (DNA): TGTGCCAGTAGTACAAGTGAGGGGAACACTGAAGCTTTCTTT.

The chain joins TRBV7-9 to TRBJ2-7, with 14 bases that match TRBD2. Germline V gives CDR1 SEHNR, CDR2 FQNEAQ (reference sequence). The V segment lost 2 bases and the J segment 3 bases; nucleotides outside the gene matches: 6. The CDR3 length is 17 residues. The CDR3 here is CASSLTTSGRAFYEQYF. CDR3 in DNA: TGTGCCAGCAGCTTAACGACTAGCGGGAGGGCCTTCTACGAGCAGTACTTC.

The chain employs TRBV5-1 and TRBJ2-3; the match to TRBD2 covers 9 bases. The CDR3 is 16 residues long. V shed 9 bases, J shed 2 bases, and the junction held 13 bases outside the gene matches. Germline V lookup: CDR1 SGHRS, CDR2 YFSETQ. CDR3 sequence reads: CATAPRVAGATDTQYF. The CDR3 DNA reads as TGCGCCACCGCCCCGAGGGTAGCGGGAGCCACAGATACGCAGTATTTT.